A single sample gave rise to the 29 T cell receptor beta chains below, sequenced in a study of PD-1 blockade in mismatch repair-deficient tumors. The repertoire was sequenced with immunoSEQ multiplex PCR; TCRdb's copy has only in-frame clones and lacks some. Of around 130,000 clones detected, roughly 86% appear once; the ten largest clones hold over 9.5%. The source was peripheral blood, collected approximately 72 weeks after starting pembrolizumab. These receptors were taken from an adult with mismatch repair-deficient cancer.

The chain couples TRBV29-1 to TRBJ1-1, with D possibly being TRBD1 (6 bases). Germline values: CDR1 SQVTM, CDR2 ANQGSEA. Between the trimmed V and J ends, which lost 0 bases and 4 bases, there was a span of 18 bases. This CDR3 has 16 amino acids. CDR3 sequence: CSVEDYEGESLTEAFF. The CDR3 DNA follows: TGCAGCGTTGAAGATTACGAGGGGGAGTCGCTCACTGAAGCTTTCTTT. The full variable domain, in which reference TRBV29-1 and TRBJ1-1 provide the parts outside the CDR3, is SAVISQKPSRDICQRGTSLTIQCQVDSQVTMMFWYRQQPGQSLTLIATANQGSEATYESGFVIDKFPISRPNLTFSTLTVSNMSPEDSSIYLCSVEDYEGESLTEAFFGQGTRLTVV.

The rearrangement links TRBV19 to TRBJ1-2, with 7 bases fitting TRBD1. V lost 4 bases to trimming and J lost 0 bases; unmatched junction nucleotides: 5. CDR3 length: 15 amino acids. Germline assignment: CDR1 LNHDA and CDR2 SQIVND (reference sequence). The CDR3 loop reads CASSTAGTANYGYTF. Written as DNA, the CDR3 is TGTGCCAGTAGTACCGCCGGGACAGCTAACTATGGCTACACCTTC.

The V gene is TRBV10-3, the J gene TRBJ2-7, with 10 bases aligning to TRBD2. The V gene's germline CDR1 is ENHRY and CDR2 SYGVKD. V lost 0 bases, J lost 0 bases, and 2 bases stayed unmatched. The CDR3 consists of 16 residues. CDR3: CAISESSGRSSYEQYF. CDR3 nucleotides: TGTGCCATCAGTGAGTCTAGCGGGAGGAGCTCCTACGAGCAGTACTTC.

Only a few counts were recorded for this clone. V usage is TRBV5-1 and J usage is TRBJ2-7, with 8 bases matching TRBD1. Germline CDR1 and CDR2: SGHRS and YFSETQ. The CDR3 is 14 amino acids. V was clipped by 4 bases and J by 7 bases; unmatched bases: 10. This CDR3 is CASSLGQGLWEQYF. The CDR3 DNA follows: TGCGCCAGCAGCCTCGGACAGGGCCTCTGGGAGCAGTACTTC.

This chain links TRBV7-8 with TRBJ1-1; TRBD1 matches 8 bases. The CDR3 totals 16 residues. Germline CDR1 is SGHVS and CDR2 is FQNEAQ. Trimming at V came to 5 bases and at J to 1 base, leaving 9 bases not matched to a gene. The CDR3 sequence is CASSLWTGTGNTEAFF. The CDR3 DNA reads as TGTGCCAGCAGCCTCTGGACAGGGACGGGGAACACTGAAGCTTTCTTT.

The rearrangement joins TRBV7-9 to TRBJ2-7, with TRBD1 matching 12 bases. The CDR3 loop spans 18 amino acids. V lost 5 bases to trimming and J lost 7 bases; unmatched junction nucleotides: 18. Germline V gene data show CDR1 as SEHNR and CDR2 as FQNEAQ (reference sequence). Written as DNA, the CDR3 is TGTGCCAGCAGCGGACCTTATTTTGGGGGACAGGGGGCGGGTGAGCAGTACTTC. Protein product: CASSGPYFGGQGAGEQYF.

The chain carries TRBV11-2 and TRBJ1-2; TRBD1 matches 7 bases. The CDR3 spans 15 residues. Germline trimming cut 7 bases from V and 0 bases from J; bases unmatched to any gene: 8. Germline V gene lookup returns CDR1 SGHAT and CDR2 FQNNGV. As DNA, the CDR3 is TGTGCCAGCACGCTAGGACAGGCCACTAACTATGGCTACACCTTC. It is translated as CASTLGQATNYGYTF.

The J gene is TRBJ1-4, the V gene TRBV9, with 8 bases lining up with TRBD1. This CDR3 spans 13 amino acids. Per the germline V gene, CDR1 is SGDLS and CDR2 is YYNGEE. V was clipped by 0 bases and J by 14 bases; unmatched bases: 6. Written as DNA, the CDR3 is TGTGCCAGCAGCGTAGATCCAGGGGGCATTCTGTTTTTT. Translating gives CASSVDPGGILFF.

V gene TRBV30 combines with J gene TRBJ1-5; no clear D. The germline V and J ends were trimmed by 0 bases and 3 bases, with 9 bases remaining between them. This CDR3 spans 14 amino acids. Per the germline V gene, CDR1 is GTSNPN and CDR2 is SVGIG (reference sequence). Here the CDR3 DNA reads TGTGCCTGGAGTGTAGGTTTTTACAATCAGCCCCAGCATTTT. It specifies CAWSVGFYNQPQHF.

This chain uses TRBV19 with TRBJ1-2; D is unclear. CDR3 length: 14 residues. Trimming took off 3 bases at V and 7 bases at J, with 15 bases between the two ends. In germline, CDR1 is LNHDA, CDR2 SQIVND (reference sequence). CDR3 sequence (DNA): TGTGCCAGTAGTATTAGTAAAGGACCCAGTGGCTACACCTTC. Encoded protein: CASSISKGPSGYTF.

The rearrangement links TRBV6-5 to TRBJ1-1, with D possibly being TRBD1 (6 bases). CDR3 length: 14 amino acids. Per germline, CDR1 MNHEY and CDR2 SVGAGI. Trimming cost V 5 bases and J 2 bases, with 12 bases left between them. The chain's CDR3 is CASSPRQVNTEAFF. The DNA of the CDR3 is TGTGCCAGCAGTCCCCGACAGGTAAACACTGAAGCTTTCTTT.

V gene TRBV2 combines with J gene TRBJ2-2; D is uncertain. Between the trimmed V and J ends, which lost 7 bases and 0 bases, there was a span of 12 bases. The CDR3 has 15 amino acids. CDR1 and CDR2 (germline): SNHLY, FYNNEI. The CDR3 loop reads CASTDTPANTGELFF. The CDR3 DNA reads as TGTGCCAGCACCGACACCCCCGCGAACACCGGGGAGCTGTTTTTT.

This rearrangement joins TRBV29-1 to TRBJ2-4; a possible D gene is TRBD2 (5 bases). The CDR3 extends over 16 amino acids. Germline-derived CDR1 and CDR2 are SQVTM and ANQGSEA. V was trimmed by 0 bases and J by 0 bases, leaving 12 bases between them. CDR3: CSVEDLRDLAKNIQYF. CDR3 nucleotides: TGCAGCGTTGAAGATCTCCGGGATTTAGCCAAAAACATTCAGTACTTC.

The chain carries TRBV9 and TRBJ1-5, with a weak D call TRBD1 (5 bases). Looked up from germline, CDR1 is SGDLS and CDR2 is YYNGEE. The CDR3 totals 13 residues. The V and J ends lost 1 base and 7 bases respectively, with 9 bases between them. Here the CDR3 reads CASSVYGDQPQHF. The CDR3 DNA reads TGTGCCAGCAGCGTATATGGGGACCAGCCCCAGCATTTT.

The chain is built from TRBV5-8 and TRBJ1-5; a weak D match, TRBD1 (5 bases). The germline V gene has CDR1 SGHTS and CDR2 YDEGEE. The V and J ends lost 0 bases and 4 bases respectively, with 14 bases between them. The CDR3 length is 16 residues. The CDR3 DNA is TGTGCCAGCAGCTTGGCCAGGGTACTTTGGAATCAGCCCCAGCATTTT. It encodes CASSLARVLWNQPQHF. The full variable domain, rest sourced from reference TRBV5-8 and TRBJ1-5, is EAGVTQSPTHLIKTRGQQATLRCSPISGHTSVYWYQQALGLGLQFLLWYDEGEERNRGNFPPRFSGRQFPNYSSELNVNALELEDSALYLCASSLARVLWNQPQHFGDGTRLSIL.

This chain connects TRBV4-1 to TRBJ2-7, with D unclear. Germline assignment: CDR1 MGHRA and CDR2 YSYEKL. The V end was cut by 2 bases, the J end by 0 bases, with 5 bases between. The CDR3 totals 13 residues. The CDR3 region is CASSQPGSYEQYF. As DNA, the CDR3 is TGCGCCAGCAGCCAACCTGGCTCCTACGAGCAGTACTTC.

The CDR3 nucleotides are TGTGCCAGCAGCATATCGGCCTACGAGCAGTACTTC. Translated, it gives CASSISAYEQYF. The chain joins TRBV7-9 to TRBJ2-7; D ambiguous. Germline values: CDR1 SEHNR, CDR2 FQNEAQ (reference sequence). Deletions cut 5 bases from V and 2 bases from J, with 7 bases between. The CDR3 sequence is 12 residues long.

The chain links TRBV7-3 to TRBJ2-1, with 13 nucleotides matching TRBD2. The CDR3 sequence is 19 residues long. Looked up from germline, CDR1 is SGHTA and CDR2 is FQGTGA. The V and J ends lost 3 bases and 3 bases, in that order; junction bases with no gene match: 11. The CDR3 loop reads CASSFGGLAGSGGYNEQFF. DNA for the CDR3: TGTGCCAGCAGCTTCGGGGGACTAGCGGGGAGCGGAGGCTACAATGAGCAGTTCTTC. The full variable domain, completed using reference TRBV7-3 and TRBJ2-1, is GAGVSQTPSNKVTEKGKYVELRCDPISGHTALYWYRQSLGQGPEFLIYFQGTGAADDSGLPNDRFFAVRPEGSVSTLKIQRTERGDSAVYLCASSFGGLAGSGGYNEQFFGPGTRLTVL.

The chain employs TRBV4-3 and TRBJ1-4; D gene ambiguous. V lost 1 base, J lost 0 bases, and 18 bases lay in between. Germline V gene lookup returns CDR1 LGHNA and CDR2 YSLEER. The CDR3 sequence is 19 residues long. CDR3 protein: CASSQGSLGGYPTNEKLFF. DNA for the CDR3: TGCGCCAGCAGCCAAGGATCTCTGGGAGGATACCCAACTAATGAAAAACTGTTTTTT.

This rearrangement joins TRBV29-1 to TRBJ2-1, with D maybe TRBD2 (5 bases). Germline V gene data show CDR1 as SQVTM and CDR2 as ANQGSEA. This CDR3 region has 16 residues. The V and J ends lost 5 bases and 0 bases respectively, with 17 bases between them. This CDR3 reads CSVMMADLSSYNEQFF. Written as DNA, the CDR3 is TGCAGCGTTATGATGGCGGACTTGAGCTCCTACAATGAGCAGTTCTTC.

The V call is TRBV15, the J call TRBJ2-6; D not certain. Trimming removed 3 bases from V and 0 bases from J, with 9 bases in between. Germline CDR1 reads LNHNV; CDR2 reads YYDKDF (reference sequence). The CDR3 covers 16 residues. DNA for the CDR3: TGTGCCACCAGCAGGGGGTCCGACTCTGGGGCCAACGTCCTGACTTTC. It codes for CATSRGSDSGANVLTF.

This clone was seen a single time. The rearrangement joins TRBV27 to TRBJ2-7; maybe TRBD2 (5 bases). The CDR3 consists of 16 residues. V was cut by 2 bases and J by 6 bases, with 20 bases left in between. Per the germline V gene, CDR1 is MNHEY and CDR2 is SMNVEV (reference sequence). The CDR3 region is CASSLPSLTGIGEQYF. The CDR3 DNA reads as TGTGCCAGCAGTTTACCCTCTCTAACGGGAATCGGCGAGCAGTACTTC.

V usage is TRBV6-4 and J usage is TRBJ1-1; no clear D. Germline loops: CDR1 MRHNA, CDR2 SNTAGT. The CDR3 has 17 amino acids. Between the trimmed V and J ends, which lost 2 bases and 3 bases, there was a span of 19 bases. Written as DNA, the CDR3 is TGTGCCAGCAGTGACCCGGTAAGTAGGAGGCACGACACTGAAGCTTTCTTT. Amino acids: CASSDPVSRRHDTEAFF.

This sequence joins TRBV30 and TRBJ2-7; possible D gene TRBD1, 5 bases. The CDR3 totals 14 residues. Germline V gene sequence: CDR1 GTSNPN, CDR2 SVGIG (reference sequence). V dropped 2 bases and J dropped 3 bases, with 14 bases sitting between them. The CDR3 DNA is TGTGCCTGGAGTTTGGCAGGGAAAAGCTACGAGCAGTACTTC. This codes for CAWSLAGKSYEQYF.

The chain has TRBV11-2 and TRBJ2-7, with TRBD2 matching over 9 bases. The V and J ends lost 5 bases and 1 base, in that order; junction bases with no gene match: 9. The CDR3 sequence is 16 residues long. CDR1 and CDR2 from the germline V gene are SGHAT and FQNNGV. The CDR3, as DNA: TGTGCCAGCAGCCTAGTGGGCGGGAGGGCATCCTACGAGCAGTACTTC. Protein product: CASSLVGGRASYEQYF.

This chain connects TRBV2 to TRBJ2-1; no firm D call. CDR1 and CDR2 (germline): SNHLY, FYNNEI. The V end was cut by 7 bases, the J end by 3 bases, with 10 bases between. This CDR3 has 13 amino acids. For the CDR3, the DNA is TGTGCCAGCACGGACCCTAACTACAATGAGCAGTTCTTC. It specifies CASTDPNYNEQFF.

For the CDR3, the DNA is TGTGCCAGCAGTGACCTTCTTTCCGGGACAGGGAACTACGAGCAGTACTTC. Protein sequence: CASSDLLSGTGNYEQYF. The genes are TRBV2 and TRBJ2-7, with 9 positions matching TRBD1. After removal of 3 bases from V and 3 bases from J, the junction contained 12 bases not matched to a gene. Germline V lookup: CDR1 SNHLY, CDR2 FYNNEI. The CDR3 is 17 residues long. Complete variable domain (other parts from reference TRBV2 and TRBJ2-7): EPEVTQTPSHQVTQMGQEVILRCVPISNHLYFYWYRQILGQKVEFLVSFYNNEISEKSEIFDDQFSVERPDGSNFTLKIRSTKLEDSAMYFCASSDLLSGTGNYEQYFGPGTRLTVT.

V and J are TRBV7-9 and TRBJ2-7, with D unresolved. CDR1 is SEHNR and CDR2 is FQNEAQ in the germline V gene (reference sequence). The V end lost 2 bases, the J end lost 0 bases, and 8 bases lay between the germline ends. The CDR3 totals 14 residues. The CDR3 DNA follows: TGTGCCAGCAGCTTACAGGCTAGCTCCTACGAGCAGTACTTC. As protein: CASSLQASSYEQYF.

The chain combines TRBV6-1 with TRBJ2-1, with 7 bases identical to TRBD2. V lost 7 bases and J lost 0; bases outside the gene matches: 6. CDR1 and CDR2 from the germline V gene are MNHNS and SASEGT. The CDR3 runs 15 residues. CDR3 sequence reads: CASTQRDVSYNEQFF. CDR3 DNA sequence: TGTGCCAGCACCCAGCGGGACGTCTCCTACAATGAGCAGTTCTTC.